This T cell receptor beta chain was identified during a study of T-cell reconstitution after alpha-beta-depleted transplantation in children. For TCRbeta, the library was prepared with unique molecular identifiers. TCRdb re-called the PCR reads with MiXCR, one entry per CDR3 protein. Of approximately 1,000,000 distinct CDR3 sequences listed, about 29% are singletons. This clonotype has just a few counts. Its antigen is undetermined. The trim removed 3 bases at V and 1 base at J, leaving 7 bases unmatched. The CDR3 totals 15 residues. Looked up from germline, CDR1 is DFQATT and CDR2 is SNEGSKA (reference sequence). Overall study findings and caveats: T-cell counts and diversity at one year following transplant were attributed mainly to newly produced T cells.

This material consisted of PBMCs, mostly from graft donor cells, taken 360 days after TCRalphabeta/CD19-depleted stem cell transplant. The chain recombines TRBV20-1 with TRBJ2-3; the match to TRBD2 covers 7 bases. The TCR sequence derives from a boy younger than two who had a stem cell transplant for SCID, so the T cells may come from the graft donor. This CDR3 reads CSASQTGGGTDTQYF. The CDR3 DNA is TGCAGTGCTAGCCAAACGGGGGGAGGCACAGATACGCAGTATTTT.